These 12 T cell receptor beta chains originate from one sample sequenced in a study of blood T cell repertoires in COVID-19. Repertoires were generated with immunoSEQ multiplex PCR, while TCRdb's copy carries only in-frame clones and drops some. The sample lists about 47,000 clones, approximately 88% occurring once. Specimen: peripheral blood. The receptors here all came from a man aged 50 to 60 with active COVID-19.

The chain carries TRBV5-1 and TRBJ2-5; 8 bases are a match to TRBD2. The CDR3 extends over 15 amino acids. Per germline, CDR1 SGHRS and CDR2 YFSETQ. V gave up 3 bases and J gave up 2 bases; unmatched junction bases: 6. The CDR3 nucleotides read TGCGCCAGCAGCTCGACCGGCGGGGGGCAAGAGACCCAGTACTTC. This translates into CASSSTGGGQETQYF.

CDR3 protein: CASSLTLETQYF. CDR3 coding DNA: TGCGCCAGCAGCTTGACATTGGAGACCCAGTACTTC. The J gene is TRBJ2-5, the V gene TRBV5-1; D is undetermined. The CDR3 runs to 12 residues. From germline, CDR1 is SGHRS and CDR2 YFSETQ. Trimming stripped 1 base from V and 5 bases from J, with 6 bases between.

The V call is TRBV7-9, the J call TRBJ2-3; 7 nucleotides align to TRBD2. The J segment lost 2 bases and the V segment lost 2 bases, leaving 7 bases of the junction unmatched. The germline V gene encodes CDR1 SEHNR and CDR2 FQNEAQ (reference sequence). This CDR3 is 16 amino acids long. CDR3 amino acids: CASSLLGSGLTDTQYF. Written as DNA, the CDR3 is TGTGCCAGCAGCTTATTAGGTAGCGGGCTCACAGATACGCAGTATTTT.

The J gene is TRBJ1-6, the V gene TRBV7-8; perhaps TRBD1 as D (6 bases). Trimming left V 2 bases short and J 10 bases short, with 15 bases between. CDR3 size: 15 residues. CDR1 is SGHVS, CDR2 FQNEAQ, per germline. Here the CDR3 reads CASSLLGQGSSPLHF. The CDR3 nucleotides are TGTGCCAGCAGCTTACTGGGGCAGGGGAGCTCACCCCTCCACTTT.

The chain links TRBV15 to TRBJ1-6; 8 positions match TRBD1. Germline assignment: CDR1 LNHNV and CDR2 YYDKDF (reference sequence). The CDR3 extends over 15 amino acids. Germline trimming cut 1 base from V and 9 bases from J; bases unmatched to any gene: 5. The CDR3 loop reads CATSRVGTGASPLHF. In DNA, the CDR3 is TGTGCCACCAGCAGAGTGGGGACAGGAGCTTCACCCCTCCACTTT.

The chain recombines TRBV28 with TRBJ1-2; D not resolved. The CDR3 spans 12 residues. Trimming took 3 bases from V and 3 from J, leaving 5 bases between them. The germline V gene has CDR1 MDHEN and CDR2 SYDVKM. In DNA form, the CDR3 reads TGTGCCAGCAGTTTGTCTTACTATGGCTACACCTTC. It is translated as CASSLSYYGYTF.

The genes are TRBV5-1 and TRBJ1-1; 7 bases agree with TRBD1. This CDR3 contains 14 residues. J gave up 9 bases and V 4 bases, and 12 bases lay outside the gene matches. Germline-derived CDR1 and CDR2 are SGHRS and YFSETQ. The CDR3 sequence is CASSLTGQGDKAFF. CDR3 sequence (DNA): TGCGCCAGCAGCCTCACAGGGCAGGGGGACAAAGCTTTCTTT.

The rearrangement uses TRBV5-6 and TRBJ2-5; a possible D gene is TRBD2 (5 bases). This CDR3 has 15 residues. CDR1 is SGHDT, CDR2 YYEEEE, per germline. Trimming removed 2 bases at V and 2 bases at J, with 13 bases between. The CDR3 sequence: CASSFGSGLQETQYF. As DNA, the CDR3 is TGTGCCAGCAGCTTCGGCAGCGGCCTGCAAGAGACCCAGTACTTC.

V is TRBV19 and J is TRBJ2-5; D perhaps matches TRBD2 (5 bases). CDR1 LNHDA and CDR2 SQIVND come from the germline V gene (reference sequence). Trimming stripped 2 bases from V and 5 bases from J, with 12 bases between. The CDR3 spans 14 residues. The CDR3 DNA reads TGTGCCAGTAGTATATCTGCGGGTCTGGAGACCCAGTACTTC. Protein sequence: CASSISAGLETQYF.

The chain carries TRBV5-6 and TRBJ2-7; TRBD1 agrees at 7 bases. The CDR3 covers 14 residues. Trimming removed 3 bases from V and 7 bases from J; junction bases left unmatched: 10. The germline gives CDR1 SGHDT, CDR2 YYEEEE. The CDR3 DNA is TGTGCCAGCAGCTGGAGGACCCCCAGGGGGGAGCAGTACTTC. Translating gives CASSWRTPRGEQYF.

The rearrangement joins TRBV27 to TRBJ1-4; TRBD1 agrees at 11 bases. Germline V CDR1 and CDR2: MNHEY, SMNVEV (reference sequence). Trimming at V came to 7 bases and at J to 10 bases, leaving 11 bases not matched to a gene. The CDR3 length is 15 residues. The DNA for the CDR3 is TGTGCCAGCACCCAATTGGACAGGGGGCGCGGAAAACTGTTTTTT. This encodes CASTQLDRGRGKLFF.

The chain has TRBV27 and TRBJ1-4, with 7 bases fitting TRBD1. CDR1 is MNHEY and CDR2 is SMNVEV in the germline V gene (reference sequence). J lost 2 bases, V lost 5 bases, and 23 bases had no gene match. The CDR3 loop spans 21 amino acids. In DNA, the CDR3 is TGTGCCAGCAGTCCCCAGGTTGGAGGAAGGGGGCGAGTTAGTACTAATGAAAAACTGTTTTTT. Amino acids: CASSPQVGGRGRVSTNEKLFF.